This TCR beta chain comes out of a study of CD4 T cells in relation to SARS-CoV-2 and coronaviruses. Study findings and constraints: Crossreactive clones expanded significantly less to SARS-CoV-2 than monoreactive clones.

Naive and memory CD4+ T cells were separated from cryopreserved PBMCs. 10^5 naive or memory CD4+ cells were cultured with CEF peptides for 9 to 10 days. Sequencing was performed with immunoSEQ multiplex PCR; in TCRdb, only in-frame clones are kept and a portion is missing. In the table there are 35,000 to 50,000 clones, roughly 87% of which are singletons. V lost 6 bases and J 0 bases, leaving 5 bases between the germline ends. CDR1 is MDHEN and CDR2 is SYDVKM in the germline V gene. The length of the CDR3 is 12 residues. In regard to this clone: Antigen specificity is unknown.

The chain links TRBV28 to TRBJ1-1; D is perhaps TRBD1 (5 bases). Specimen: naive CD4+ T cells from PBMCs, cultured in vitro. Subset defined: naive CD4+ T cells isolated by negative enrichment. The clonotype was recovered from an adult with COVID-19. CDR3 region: CASRDMNTEAFF. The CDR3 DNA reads TGTGCCAGCAGGGACATGAACACTGAAGCTTTCTTT.